The 14 T cell receptor beta chains below all came from one sample that was sequenced in a study of control samples from healthy donors and cancer patients. Libraries were prepared by immunoSEQ multiplex PCR; TCRdb keeps only in-frame clonotypes and omits some of them. The table has under 150,000 clones, roughly 89% seen once. Input material: PBMCs. These receptor sequences come from a man over 45 with head and neck cancer.

This chain links TRBV24-1 with TRBJ2-1; D may match TRBD1 or TRBD2 (5 bases each). The CDR3 consists of 16 residues. Germline V gene sequence: CDR1 KGHDR, CDR2 SFDVKD. V dropped 6 bases and J dropped 5 bases, with 19 bases sitting between them. The CDR3 loop reads CATSMDRGFTNNEQFF. The CDR3 bases are TGTGCCACCAGTATGGACCGGGGCTTTACAAACAATGAGCAGTTCTTC.

This clone appeared a single time. The CDR3 loop reads CASYLNGGTDTQYF. The CDR3 DNA is TGCGCCAGCTACCTCAACGGAGGCACAGATACGCAGTATTTT. This chain connects TRBV5-1 to TRBJ2-3; no definite D call. The V and J ends lost 7 bases and 1 base respectively, with 13 bases between them. Looked up from germline, CDR1 is SGHRS and CDR2 is YFSETQ. The CDR3 is made up of 14 amino acids.

The J gene is TRBJ2-1, the V gene TRBV7-2; 12 bases line up with TRBD2. Germline lookup yields CDR1 SGHTA and CDR2 FQGNSA. The V and J ends lost 5 bases and 3 bases, in that order; junction bases with no gene match: 5. This CDR3 is built from 16 residues. DNA of the CDR3: TGTGCCAGCAGCCTCTCTAGCGGGGGGGACTACAATGAGCAGTTCTTC. Its protein is CASSLSSGGDYNEQFF.

The chain carries TRBV9 and TRBJ1-2, with D possibly being TRBD1 (5 bases). Trimming shortened V by 0 bases and J by 4 bases, and 13 bases separated the two germline ends. The CDR3 totals 15 residues. Germline-derived CDR1 and CDR2 are SGDLS and YYNGEE. For the CDR3, the DNA is TGTGCCAGCAGCGTAGGGGCTGGGACGGTCTATGGCTACACCTTC. This encodes CASSVGAGTVYGYTF. Looking up the rest from reference TRBV9 and TRBJ1-2 gives the full variable domain: DSGVTQTPKHLITATGQRVTLRCSPRSGDLSVYWYQQSLDQGLQFLIQYYNGEERAKGNILERFSAQQFPDLHSELNLSSLELGDSALYFCASSVGAGTVYGYTFGSGTRLTVV.

The chain couples TRBV4-2 to TRBJ2-7; TRBD2 agrees at 9 bases. After removal of 1 base from V and 2 bases from J, the junction contained 3 bases not matched to a gene. This CDR3 has 15 amino acids. Germline CDR1 reads LGHNA; CDR2 reads YNFKEQ. The CDR3 nucleotides read TGTGCCAGCAGCCAAGCCCTAGCGGGGACCTACGAGCAGTACTTC. Its translation is CASSQALAGTYEQYF.

The chain links TRBV10-2 to TRBJ1-2, with a weak D call TRBD1 (6 bases). The CDR3 covers 14 residues. With 4 bases removed from V and 2 bases from J, the gap between germline ends came to 11 bases. Per the germline V gene, CDR1 is WSHSY and CDR2 is SAAADI. CDR3 region: CASSVPQGNYGYTF. The CDR3 coding sequence is TGCGCCAGCAGTGTCCCACAGGGAAACTATGGCTACACCTTC.

The CDR3 region is CASSQAGQDPNQPQHF. In nucleotides, the CDR3 is TGCGCCAGCAGCCAAGCGGGACAGGATCCGAACCAGCCCCAGCATTTT. The V and J genes are TRBV4-1 and TRBJ1-5; 8 bases map to TRBD1. Germline CDR1 is MGHRA and CDR2 is YSYEKL. The CDR3 spans 16 residues. The ends lost 1 base at V and 7 bases at J; junction bases unmatched: 9.

This sequence joins TRBV6-2 or TRBV6-3 and TRBJ2-7; 11 bases are shared with TRBD2. Germline loops: CDR1 MNHEY, CDR2 SVGEGT. The ends lost 2 bases at V and 3 bases at J; junction bases unmatched: 18. The CDR3 sequence is 20 residues long. CDR3 sequence reads: CASSYPPRGRASGRFYEQYF. DNA of the CDR3: TGTGCCAGCAGTTACCCTCCCCGGGGCAGGGCTAGCGGGAGGTTCTACGAGCAGTACTTC.

The J gene is TRBJ2-7, the V gene TRBV7-9; D is ambiguous. The CDR3 is 14 amino acids. In germline, CDR1 is SEHNR, CDR2 FQNEAQ (reference sequence). Deletions cut 5 bases from V and 2 bases from J, with 13 bases between. CDR3 sequence: CASSPHGAAYEQYF. CDR3 in DNA: TGTGCCAGCAGCCCGCACGGAGCCGCCTACGAGCAGTACTTC.

V usage is TRBV20-1 and J usage is TRBJ1-1; no clear D. The CDR3 is made up of 11 amino acids. Germline CDR1 reads DFQATT; CDR2 reads SNEGSKA (reference sequence). Trimming left V 7 bases short and J 5 bases short, with 11 bases between. CDR3 nucleotides: TGCAGTGTCCAGCTCGTGACTGAAGCTTTCTTT. Translated: CSVQLVTEAFF.

The chain links TRBV28 to TRBJ1-1; TRBD1 matches 7 bases. The trim removed 9 bases at V and 1 base at J, leaving 5 bases unmatched. The CDR3 covers 13 residues. Germline CDR1 is MDHEN and CDR2 is SYDVKM. The CDR3: CASRQGGNTEAFF. The CDR3 nucleotides read TGTGCCAGTCGACAGGGCGGGAACACTGAAGCTTTCTTT. Full variable domain (rest looked up from reference TRBV28 and TRBJ1-1): DVKVTQSSRYLVKRTGEKVFLECVQDMDHENMFWYRQDPGLGLRLIYFSYDVKMKEKGDIPEGYSVSREKKERFSLILESASTNQTSMYLCASRQGGNTEAFFGQGTRLTVV.

V usage is TRBV13 and J usage is TRBJ1-6; 12 nucleotides match TRBD1. The V and J ends lost 5 bases and 5 bases, in that order; junction bases with no gene match: 7. From germline, CDR1 is PRHDT and CDR2 FYEKMQ (reference sequence). The CDR3 is 17 amino acids. The CDR3 DNA reads as TGTGCCAGCAGCCCTAGCGGGACAGGGGGCAATAATTCACCCCTCCACTTT. Its protein product is CASSPSGTGGNNSPLHF.

V is TRBV9 and J is TRBJ2-2; TRBD1 aligns across 9 bases. CDR3 size: 16 residues. The germline CDR1 and CDR2 sequences are SGDLS and YYNGEE. The V segment lost 4 bases and the J segment 5 bases; nucleotides outside the gene matches: 9. The CDR3 reads CASSFTTGGGTGELFF. Written as DNA, the CDR3 is TGTGCCAGCAGCTTTACGACAGGGGGAGGAACCGGGGAGCTGTTTTTT.

This chain connects TRBV19 to TRBJ2-6; D uncertain. Germline CDR1 and CDR2: LNHDA and SQIVND (reference sequence). The ends were cut back, 8 bases at V and 2 bases at J, with 13 bases in the middle. The CDR3 runs to 15 residues. This CDR3 reads CASWAGGAGANVLTF. CDR3 DNA: TGTGCCAGTTGGGCAGGCGGCGCTGGGGCCAACGTCCTGACTTTC. The whole variable domain, filled in from reference TRBV19 and TRBJ2-6, reads DGGITQSPKYLFRKEGQNVTLSCEQNLNHDAMYWYRQDPGQGLRLIYYSQIVNDFQKGDIAEGYSVSREKKESFPLTVTSAQKNPTAFYLCASWAGGAGANVLTFGAGSRLTVL.